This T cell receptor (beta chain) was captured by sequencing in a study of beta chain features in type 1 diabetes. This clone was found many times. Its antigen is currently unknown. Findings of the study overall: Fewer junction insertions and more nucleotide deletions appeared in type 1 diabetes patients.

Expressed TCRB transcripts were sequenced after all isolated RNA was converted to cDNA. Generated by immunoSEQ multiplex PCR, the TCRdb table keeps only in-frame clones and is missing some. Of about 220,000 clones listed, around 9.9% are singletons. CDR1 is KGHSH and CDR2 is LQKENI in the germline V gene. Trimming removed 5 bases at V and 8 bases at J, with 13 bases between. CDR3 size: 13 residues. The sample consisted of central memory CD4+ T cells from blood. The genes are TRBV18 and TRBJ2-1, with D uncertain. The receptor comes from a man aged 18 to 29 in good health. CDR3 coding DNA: TGTGCCAGCTCAAGACACCTAGGCGATGAGCAGTTCTTC. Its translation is CASSRHLGDEQFF.